Following are 30 T cell receptor beta chains from one sample sequenced in a study of CD8+CD57+ T cells in acquired aplastic anemia. Profiling of TCR beta VDJ combinations and CDR3 sequences used genomic DNA as template. TCRdb re-called the reads through MiXCR, storing one row per CDR3 protein. Here the sample spans a few hundred thousand distinct CDR3 sequences, over 60% being singletons. Material: sorted CD4+, CD8+, or CD8+CD57+ T cells (not recorded which) from PBMCs. These receptors were taken from a human donor in good health.

The J gene is TRBJ2-1, the V gene TRBV20-1, with D perhaps TRBD1 (6 bases). The CDR3 spans 12 residues. Trimming removed 7 bases at V and 7 bases at J, with 14 bases between. CDR1 is DFQATT and CDR2 is SNEGSKA in the germline V gene (reference sequence). The CDR3 region is CSVKGVGNEQFF. Here the CDR3 DNA reads TGCAGTGTTAAGGGGGTGGGGAATGAGCAGTTCTTC.

There are many counts of this clonotype. The chain joins TRBV7-2 to TRBJ2-7; 11 bases match TRBD2. Germline V CDR1 and CDR2: SGHTA, FQGNSA. J was trimmed by 3 bases and V by 2 bases; bases with no gene match: 6. The CDR3 runs 16 residues. Here the CDR3 reads CASSLPSSGGGYEQYF. The CDR3 DNA reads as TGTGCCAGCAGCTTACCGAGTAGCGGGGGGGGCTACGAGCAGTACTTC. Full variable domain (remainder filled in from reference TRBV7-2 and TRBJ2-7): GAGVSQSPSNKVTEKGKDVELRCDPISGHTALYWYRQSLGQGLEFLIYFQGNSAPDKSGLPSDRFSAERTGGSVSTLTIQRTQQEDSAVYLCASSLPSSGGGYEQYFGPGTRLTVT.

The rearrangement joins TRBV6-6 to TRBJ1-2, with 8 bases fitting TRBD1. The CDR3 has 15 residues. Germline V gene data show CDR1 as MNHNY and CDR2 as SVGAGI (reference sequence). Unmatched junction bases numbered 9, after V lost 5 bases and J lost 4 bases. The CDR3 spells CASSEAVTGAYGYTF. The DNA of the CDR3 is TGTGCCAGCAGTGAAGCAGTGACAGGGGCCTATGGCTACACCTTC.

This clonotype has at least ten counts. This sequence joins TRBV9 and TRBJ2-3, with TRBD1 matching over 11 bases. The CDR3 runs 13 residues. The V segment lost 5 bases and the J segment 8 bases; nucleotides outside the gene matches: 4. Germline CDR1 reads SGDLS; CDR2 reads YYNGEE. The CDR3 loop reads CASRGQGAGTQYF. DNA of the CDR3: TGTGCCAGCAGAGGACAGGGGGCGGGTACGCAGTATTTT.

In this sample, this clonotype turned up a few times. The rearrangement joins TRBV28 to TRBJ1-5; no reliable D call. V dropped 4 bases and J dropped 5 bases, with 18 bases sitting between them. CDR3 length: 16 amino acids. Germline values: CDR1 MDHEN, CDR2 SYDVKM. CDR3 DNA: TGTGCCAGCAGTTCCGTGGACTTGGGTCCAGATCAGCCCCAGCATTTT. Its protein is CASSSVDLGPDQPQHF.

This clonotype was counted many times. The chain uses TRBV19 and TRBJ2-2, with D perhaps assigned TRBD1 or TRBD2 (7 bases each). The germline V and J ends were trimmed by 3 bases and 7 bases, with 9 bases remaining between them. Germline loops: CDR1 LNHDA, CDR2 SQIVND (reference sequence). This CDR3 spans 13 amino acids. This chain's CDR3 is CASSIRGGGELFF. The CDR3 coding sequence is TGTGCCAGTAGTATCAGGGGGGGCGGGGAGCTGTTTTTT.

V and J are TRBV4-1 and TRBJ2-1, with TRBD1 as a possible D gene (5 bases). Germline CDR1 and CDR2: MGHRA and YSYEKL. The CDR3 has 12 amino acids. V was trimmed by 1 base and J by 15 bases, leaving 13 bases between them. This chain's CDR3 is CASSQGWGIRFF. The CDR3 region has the DNA TGCGCCAGCAGCCAAGGGTGGGGCATAAGGTTCTTC.

This clonotype was picked up many times. The J gene is TRBJ1-1, the V gene TRBV5-1, with unresolved D. Germline-derived CDR1 and CDR2 are SGHRS and YFSETQ. V was trimmed by 4 bases and J by 3 bases, leaving 13 bases between them. The CDR3 loop spans 14 amino acids. The CDR3 here is CASSVSWGYTEAFF. For the CDR3, the DNA is TGCGCCAGCAGCGTATCCTGGGGTTACACTGAAGCTTTCTTT. Supplemented by reference TRBV5-1 and TRBJ1-1, the full variable domain reads KAGVTQTPRYLIKTRGQQVTLSCSPISGHRSVSWYQQTPGQGLQFLFEYFSETQRNKGNFPGRFSGRQFSNSRSEMNVSTLELGDSALYLCASSVSWGYTEAFFGQGTRLTVV.

The rearrangement links TRBV15 to TRBJ1-5; D remains ambiguous. The CDR3 contains 12 residues. Germline V lookup: CDR1 LNHNV, CDR2 YYDKDF (reference sequence). Trimming took 3 bases from V and 7 from J, leaving 7 bases between them. CDR3 protein: CATSSISQPQHF. CDR3 bases: TGTGCCACCAGCAGTATCAGCCAGCCCCAGCATTTT. Together with reference TRBV15 and TRBJ1-5, the CDR3 gives the full variable domain: DAMVIQNPRYQVTQFGKPVTLSCSQTLNHNVMYWYQQKSSQAPKLLFHYYDKDFNNEADTPDNFQSRRPNTSFCFLDIRSPGLGDTAMYLCATSSISQPQHFGDGTRLSIL.

The chain links TRBV19 to TRBJ1-2; 7 positions agree with TRBD1. The CDR3 sequence is 11 residues long. V shed 10 bases, J shed 8 bases, and the junction held 7 bases outside the gene matches. The germline CDR1 and CDR2 sequences are LNHDA and SQIVND (reference sequence). The CDR3 is CATRTGVGYTF. CDR3 nucleotide sequence: TGTGCCACCCGAACAGGGGTCGGCTACACCTTC. The full variable domain, in which reference TRBV19 and TRBJ1-2 provide the parts outside the CDR3, is DGGITQSPKYLFRKEGQNVTLSCEQNLNHDAMYWYRQDPGQGLRLIYYSQIVNDFQKGDIAEGYSVSREKKESFPLTVTSAQKNPTAFYLCATRTGVGYTFGSGTRLTVV.

The rearrangement uses TRBV2 and TRBJ1-5, with 8 bases aligning to TRBD1. V trimming: 7 bases; J trimming: 5 bases; junction bases outside the gene matches: 10. The CDR3 is 15 residues long. Germline CDR1 is SNHLY and CDR2 is FYNNEI. The CDR3 bases are TGTGCCAGCACCGTGGGTCAGGGGGCCGATCAGCCCCAGCATTTT. Its protein is CASTVGQGADQPQHF.

This clonotype has a count of ten or more. The chain has TRBV5-1 and TRBJ1-1, with D tentatively TRBD1 (5 bases). The CDR3 totals 14 residues. Germline-derived CDR1 and CDR2 are SGHRS and YFSETQ. V lost 0 bases and J lost 5, with 11 bases in between. DNA of the CDR3: TGCGCCAGCAGCTTGGGTGGGGCGCGGACTGAAGCTTTCTTT. Translated, it gives CASSLGGARTEAFF.

The genes are TRBV20-1 and TRBJ2-7, with 7 nucleotides matching TRBD2. Germline assignment: CDR1 DFQATT and CDR2 SNEGSKA (reference sequence). This CDR3 is built from 11 residues. The CDR3 DNA is TGCGGGGGGACTACCTCCTACGAGCAGTACTTC. Its translation is CGGTTSYEQYF.

The gene calls are TRBV9 and TRBJ1-1, with a tentative D call TRBD1 (6 bases). Germline CDR1 reads SGDLS; CDR2 reads YYNGEE. The CDR3 totals 15 residues. Trimming removed 5 bases from V and 4 bases from J, with 18 bases in between. The CDR3 DNA reads as TGTGCCAGCAGGGGGGGGGGCGCGGCCGGCACTGAAGCTTTCTTT. It translates to CASRGGGAAGTEAFF.

The chain's CDR3 is CASSQDGGLWEKLFF. In DNA form, the CDR3 reads TGTGCCAGCAGCCAAGATGGGGGATTATGGGAAAAACTGTTTTTT. The rearrangement joins TRBV3-1 to TRBJ1-4; maybe TRBD1 (5 bases). Trimming cost V 0 bases and J 8 bases, with 13 bases left between them. Per germline, CDR1 LGHDT and CDR2 YNNKEL (reference sequence). The CDR3 is made up of 15 amino acids.

The DNA of the CDR3 is TGTGCCAGCAGCCCAGTCGGGACGAGTTTTGGCTACACCTTC. It codes for CASSPVGTSFGYTF. The chain carries TRBV14 and TRBJ1-2; D perhaps matches TRBD1 (5 bases). CDR1 and CDR2 from the germline V gene are SGHDN and FVKESK. V shed 4 bases and J shed 7 bases, with 16 bases lying between them. This CDR3 region has 14 residues.

This rearrangement joins TRBV7-8 to TRBJ1-6; 7 bases align to TRBD1. This CDR3 contains 14 residues. The junction had 8 bases not matched to a gene; V was cut back by 5 bases and J by 10 bases. Germline CDR1 and CDR2: SGHVS and FQNEAQ. CDR3 loop: CASSLDRVYSPLHF. For the CDR3, the DNA is TGTGCCAGCAGCCTAGACAGGGTGTACTCACCCCTCCACTTT. Complete variable domain (other parts from reference TRBV7-8 and TRBJ1-6): GAGVSQSPRYKVAKRGQDVALRCDPISGHVSLFWYQQALGQGPEFLTYFQNEAQLDKSGLPSDRFFAERPEGSVSTLKIQRTQQEDSAVYLCASSLDRVYSPLHFGNGTRLTVT.

The J gene is TRBJ1-1, the V gene TRBV9; TRBD1 is a possible D gene (5 bases). There are 15 residues in the CDR3. Germline-derived CDR1 and CDR2 are SGDLS and YYNGEE. Trimming took off 0 bases at V and 1 base at J, with 10 bases between the two ends. CDR3 amino acids: CASSVAGRGNTEAFF. For the CDR3, the DNA is TGTGCCAGCAGCGTAGCTGGAAGGGGGAACACTGAAGCTTTCTTT.

The chain is built from TRBV10-1 and TRBJ2-1; D may be TRBD1 (6 bases). The CDR3 runs to 13 residues. Looked up from germline, CDR1 is WNHNN and CDR2 is SYGVQD (reference sequence). Trimming removed 3 bases from V and 15 bases from J, with 18 bases in between. The CDR3 protein is CASSEQQGSVRFF. CDR3 sequence (DNA): TGCGCCAGCAGTGAACAACAGGGTTCAGTTCGGTTCTTC.

The V call is TRBV7-4, the J call TRBJ2-7, with TRBD2 matching 7 bases. CDR3 length equals 12 residues. Looked up from germline, CDR1 is SGHVT and CDR2 is SQSDAQ. V was pared by 7 bases and J by 6 bases, with 6 bases of the junction left unmatched. For the CDR3, the DNA is TGTGCCAGCACCGTTGGGGGGGGCGAGCAGTACTTC. The encoded protein is CASTVGGGEQYF. The full variable domain, in which reference TRBV7-4 and TRBJ2-7 provide the parts outside the CDR3, is GAGVSQSPRYKVAKRGRDVALRCDSISGHVTLYWYRQTLGQGSEVLTYSQSDAQRDKSGRPSGRFSAERPERSVSTLKIQRTEQGDSAVYLCASTVGGGEQYFGPGTRLTVT.

This chain links TRBV20-1 with TRBJ2-7; 8 nucleotides match TRBD1. V shed 6 bases, J shed 3 bases, and the junction held 7 bases outside the gene matches. The CDR3 runs to 13 residues. Germline CDR1 and CDR2: DFQATT and SNEGSKA (reference sequence). DNA of the CDR3: TGCAGTGCCCGGAAACAGGGGGTCTACGAGCAGTACTTC. Translating gives CSARKQGVYEQYF.

At least ten counts were recorded for this clonotype. The chain links TRBV6-5 to TRBJ2-2; a weak D match, TRBD1 (6 bases). Germline lookup yields CDR1 MNHEY and CDR2 SVGAGI. V was cut by 7 bases and J by 6 bases, with 21 bases left in between. The CDR3 sequence is 16 residues long. For the CDR3, the DNA is TGTGCCAGCACCGTGGGACCAGGGGCAAGTTCCGGGGAGCTGTTTTTT. It yields the protein CASTVGPGASSGELFF.

This clonotype was counted many times. The chain links TRBV24-1 to TRBJ2-1, with 10 nucleotides matching TRBD1. This CDR3 is built from 14 residues. In germline, CDR1 is KGHDR, CDR2 SFDVKD. After removal of 7 bases from V and 4 bases from J, the junction contained 3 bases not matched to a gene. The CDR3 bases are TGTGCCACCAGCCGGGACAGGGGTTACAATGAGCAGTTCTTC. Encoded protein: CATSRDRGYNEQFF.

The genes are TRBV7-3 and TRBJ1-6; D is ambiguous. Germline CDR1 SGHTA, CDR2 FQGTGA. The V and J ends lost 5 bases and 0 bases respectively, with 8 bases between them. CDR3 length equals 15 residues. The CDR3 nucleotides are TGTGCCAGCAGCGTCGGGAGCTCCTATAATTCACCCCTCCACTTT. It specifies CASSVGSSYNSPLHF.

This chain uses TRBV7-2 with TRBJ2-1; 11 nucleotides match TRBD2. Germline assignment: CDR1 SGHTA and CDR2 FQGNSA. This CDR3 has 14 residues. V gave up 3 bases and J gave up 9 bases; unmatched junction bases: 4. Written as DNA, the CDR3 is TGTGCCAGCAGCTTTAGCGGGGGGGCCGGTGAGCAGTTCTTC. Translating gives CASSFSGGAGEQFF.

The chain has TRBV9 and TRBJ2-1; no firm D call. V was trimmed by 0 bases and J by 6 bases, leaving 13 bases between them. Germline CDR1 SGDLS, CDR2 YYNGEE. There are 15 residues in the CDR3. CDR3 region: CASSVGGVAPNEQFF. CDR3 DNA sequence: TGTGCCAGCAGCGTAGGTGGGGTTGCCCCCAATGAGCAGTTCTTC.

This clonotype was seen many times. The chain combines TRBV12-3 or TRBV12-4 with TRBJ2-5, with 9 bases identical to TRBD2. CDR3 length: 16 amino acids. The J segment lost 1 base and the V segment lost 3 bases, leaving 6 bases of the junction unmatched. The CDR3 here is CASSFISGGSQETQYF. DNA of the CDR3: TGTGCCAGCAGTTTCATTAGCGGGGGTAGCCAAGAGACCCAGTACTTC.

The chain carries TRBV7-9 and TRBJ1-1; the D is unclear. V gave up 5 bases and J gave up 0 bases, with 10 bases separating them. This CDR3 contains 14 residues. Germline V gene data show CDR1 as SEHNR and CDR2 as FQNEAQ (reference sequence). The CDR3 loop reads CASSPRAVNTEAFF. The DNA for the CDR3 is TGTGCCAGCAGCCCACGGGCCGTGAACACTGAAGCTTTCTTT.

The chain joins TRBV24-1 to TRBJ1-1, with D possibly being TRBD1 (5 bases). V was cut by 2 bases and J by 11 bases, with 11 bases left in between. Germline V lookup: CDR1 KGHDR, CDR2 SFDVKD. This CDR3 region has 12 residues. As DNA, the CDR3 is TGTGCCACCAGTGATTCGGACAAACCCGCTTTCTTT. Protein sequence: CATSDSDKPAFF.

The V gene is TRBV5-1, the J gene TRBJ1-4; D is uncertain. Germline V gene lookup returns CDR1 SGHRS and CDR2 YFSETQ. The CDR3 spans 14 residues. V gave up 5 bases and J gave up 4 bases, with 12 bases separating them. As DNA, the CDR3 is TGCGCCAGCAGGGTGGAAGTGCTTAATGAAAAACTGTTTTTT. Its translation: CASRVEVLNEKLFF.